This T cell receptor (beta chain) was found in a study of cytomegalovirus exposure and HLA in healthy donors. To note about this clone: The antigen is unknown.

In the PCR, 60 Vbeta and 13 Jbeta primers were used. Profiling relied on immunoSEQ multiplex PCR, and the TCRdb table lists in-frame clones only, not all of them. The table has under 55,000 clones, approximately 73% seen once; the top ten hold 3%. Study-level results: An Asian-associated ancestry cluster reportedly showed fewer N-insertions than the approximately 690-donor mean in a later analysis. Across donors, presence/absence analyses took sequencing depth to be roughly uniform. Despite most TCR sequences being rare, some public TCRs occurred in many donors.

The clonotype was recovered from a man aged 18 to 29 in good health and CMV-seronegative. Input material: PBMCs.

The CDR3, as DNA: TGTGCCAGCAGCTACCGGGGTACTGAGGGCTACACCTTC. This gives the protein CASSYRGTEGYTF. The chain employs TRBV7-9 and TRBJ1-2; unclear D gene. With 4 bases removed from V and 8 bases from J, the gap between germline ends came to 14 bases. CDR3 length: 13 residues. Germline-derived CDR1 and CDR2 are SEHNR and FQNEAQ (reference sequence).